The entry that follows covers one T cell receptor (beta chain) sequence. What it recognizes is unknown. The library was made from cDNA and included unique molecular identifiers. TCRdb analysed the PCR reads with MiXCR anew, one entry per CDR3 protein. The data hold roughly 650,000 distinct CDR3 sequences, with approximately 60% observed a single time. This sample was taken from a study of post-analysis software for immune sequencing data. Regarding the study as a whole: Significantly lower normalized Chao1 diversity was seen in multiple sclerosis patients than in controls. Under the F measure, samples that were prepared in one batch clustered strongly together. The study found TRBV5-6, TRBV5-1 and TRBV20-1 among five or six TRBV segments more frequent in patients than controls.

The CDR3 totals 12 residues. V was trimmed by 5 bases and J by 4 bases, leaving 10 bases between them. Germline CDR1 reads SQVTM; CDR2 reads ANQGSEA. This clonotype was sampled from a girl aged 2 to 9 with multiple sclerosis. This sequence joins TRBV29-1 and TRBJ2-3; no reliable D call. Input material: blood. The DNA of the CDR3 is TGCAGCGTTCCAGGAATCTCAGATACGCAGTATTTT. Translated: CSVPGISDTQYF.